The 16 T cell receptor beta chains below all came from one sample that was sequenced in a study of long-term antiretroviral therapy in people with HIV. The run of the v3.0 immunoSEQ assay was at survey level. The data were produced by immunoSEQ multiplex PCR, yet TCRdb's version contains in-frame clones alone and is incomplete. The table records about 39,000 clones, about 86% of them present only once. The sample consisted of unsorted PBMCs, taken 1.2 years after starting antiretroviral therapy. These receptors were obtained from a woman aged 50 to 60 with HIV.

The chain joins TRBV6-6 to TRBJ2-2, with D unresolved. CDR3 length: 13 residues. V was cut by 1 base and J by 6 bases, with 6 bases left in between. Germline V lookup: CDR1 MNHNY, CDR2 SVGAGI (reference sequence). In DNA form, the CDR3 reads TGTGCCAGCAGTTACTTAGGATCCGGGGAGCTGTTTTTT. This translates into CASSYLGSGELFF.

The chain is built from TRBV11-2 and TRBJ2-2; no firm D call. CDR1 is SGHAT, CDR2 FQNNGV, per germline. V shed 5 bases and J shed 3 bases, with 7 bases lying between them. The CDR3 runs to 13 residues. Here the CDR3 DNA reads TGTGCCAGCAGCAACAAGTACACCGGGGAGCTGTTTTTT. Translation gives CASSNKYTGELFF. The variable domain in full, completed from reference TRBV11-2 and TRBJ2-2, reads EAGVAQSPRYKIIEKRQSVAFWCNPISGHATLYWYQQILGQGPKLLIQFQNNGVVDDSQLPKDRFSAERLKGVDSTLKIQPAKLEDSAVYLCASSNKYTGELFFGEGSRLTVL.

The chain is built from TRBV7-6 and TRBJ1-6, with D tentatively TRBD1 (6 bases). The CDR3 covers 17 residues. Per germline, CDR1 SGHVS and CDR2 FNYEAQ. V dropped 5 bases and J dropped 0 bases, with 14 bases sitting between them. In nucleotides, the CDR3 is TGTGCCAGCAGCCCCGACAGGACCAGCTCCTATAATTCACCCCTCCACTTT. It codes for CASSPDRTSSYNSPLHF.

The genes are TRBV6-5 and TRBJ1-2; no reliable D call. The CDR3 has 13 amino acids. From germline, CDR1 is MNHEY and CDR2 SVGAGI. Trimming removed 7 bases from V and 2 bases from J, with 11 bases in between. Here the CDR3 DNA reads TGTGCCAGCACCCCCCCGGGGAACTATGGCTACACCTTC. This codes for CASTPPGNYGYTF.

The chain couples TRBV7-3 to TRBJ2-6; 12 bases agree with TRBD1. Germline V gene data show CDR1 as SGHTA and CDR2 as FQGTGA. V dropped 0 bases and J dropped 2; count of bases not matched to a gene: 2. CDR3 length: 18 residues. The CDR3, as DNA: TGTGCCAGCAGCTTAACCGGGACAGGGGGCACTGGGGCCAACGTCCTGACTTTC. This encodes CASSLTGTGGTGANVLTF.

CDR3 sequence (DNA): TGTGCCAGCAGGATTTACACTGAAGCTTTCTTT. Protein sequence: CASRIYTEAFF. The V and J genes are TRBV5-8 and TRBJ1-1; D unclear. Trimming stripped 5 bases from V and 3 bases from J, with 5 bases between. The germline CDR1 and CDR2 sequences are SGHTS and YDEGEE. The CDR3 is 11 amino acids.

The chain couples TRBV4-1 to TRBJ1-2; 7 nucleotides align to TRBD1. The V gene end was trimmed by 10 bases and the J gene end by 1 base; junction bases not matched to a gene: 9. CDR3 length: 14 residues. Germline CDR1 and CDR2: MGHRA and YSYEKL. Here the CDR3 DNA reads TGCGCCACCGCTCGGGACAGTGTTAACTATGGCTACACCTTC. Its protein is CATARDSVNYGYTF.

The chain has TRBV5-4 and TRBJ2-2; 9 bases align to TRBD2. CDR1 and CDR2 from the germline V gene are SGHNT and YYREEE (reference sequence). The J segment lost 5 bases and the V segment lost 5 bases, leaving 7 bases of the junction unmatched. This CDR3 is 15 amino acids long. The CDR3 protein is CASRTGTSQTGELFF. The CDR3 nucleotides are TGTGCCAGCAGAACCGGGACTAGCCAAACCGGGGAGCTGTTTTTT. Complete variable domain (other parts from reference TRBV5-4 and TRBJ2-2): ETGVTQSPTHLIKTRGQQVTLRCSSQSGHNTVSWYQQALGQGPQFIFQYYREEENGRGNFPPRFSGLQFPNYSSELNVNALELDDSALYLCASRTGTSQTGELFFGEGSRLTVL.

CDR3: CASRSTGGNEQFF. DNA for the CDR3: TGTGCCAGCAGGTCAACAGGGGGCAATGAGCAGTTCTTC. J is TRBJ2-1 and V is TRBV7-2, with 8 bases lining up with TRBD1. The CDR3 is made up of 13 amino acids. CDR1 is SGHTA and CDR2 is FQGNSA in the germline V gene. Losses at the gene ends were 6 bases for V and 6 bases for J; bases not matched to a gene: 4.

The gene calls are TRBV19 and TRBJ2-7; 7 bases map to TRBD1. The V gene's germline CDR1 is LNHDA and CDR2 SQIVND (reference sequence). J lost 3 bases, V lost 4 bases, and 3 bases had no gene match. The CDR3 contains 13 residues. The CDR3 protein is CASSTDRDYEQYF. The CDR3 DNA is TGTGCCAGTAGTACCGACAGGGACTACGAGCAGTACTTC.

The chain is built from TRBV5-6 and TRBJ1-3; no clear D gene. Per germline, CDR1 SGHDT and CDR2 YYEEEE. V was shortened by 7 bases and J by 0 bases, with 14 bases between the two germline ends. The CDR3 contains 15 residues. CDR3 protein: CASGNSLFSGNTIYF. The CDR3 DNA reads as TGTGCCAGCGGGAACAGCCTCTTCTCTGGAAACACCATATATTTT.

The chain is built from TRBV4-1 and TRBJ2-3, with a possible D match to TRBD2 (5 bases). The ends were cut back, 0 bases at V and 0 bases at J, with 10 bases in the middle. This CDR3 contains 16 residues. Germline loops: CDR1 MGHRA, CDR2 YSYEKL. The CDR3: CASSQEWAGSTDTQYF. CDR3 nucleotides: TGCGCCAGCAGCCAAGAATGGGCGGGTAGCACAGATACGCAGTATTTT.

V and J are TRBV6-1 and TRBJ2-3, with 8 bases aligning to TRBD2. V lost 11 bases, J lost 2 bases, and 12 bases stayed unmatched. The CDR3 is 15 residues long. CDR1 and CDR2 from the germline V gene are MNHNS and SASEGT. The CDR3 bases are TGTGCCGGAAGGTCTCGGGGGGGTGACACAGATACGCAGTATTTT. This encodes CAGRSRGGDTDTQYF.

The rearrangement uses TRBV2 and TRBJ1-4, with no clear D. CDR1 is SNHLY, CDR2 FYNNEI, per germline. V dropped 3 bases and J dropped 0 bases, with 11 bases sitting between them. The CDR3 runs 16 residues. The CDR3 loop is CASSDPRAATNEKLFF. The CDR3 bases are TGTGCCAGCAGTGATCCACGTGCTGCAACTAATGAAAAACTGTTTTTT.

The CDR3 protein is CASSLDRSSQYF. CDR3 DNA sequence: TGTGCCAGCAGCCTGGACAGAAGTTCGCAGTATTTT. The genes are TRBV7-2 and TRBJ2-3, with a tentative D call TRBD1 (6 bases). Trimming cost V 5 bases and J 10 bases, with 13 bases left between them. CDR1 and CDR2 (germline): SGHTA, FQGNSA. The CDR3 is 12 residues long.

The table lists this clone with a few counts. This chain links TRBV19 with TRBJ1-2; possible D gene TRBD1, 6 bases. Per the germline V gene, CDR1 is LNHDA and CDR2 is SQIVND (reference sequence). V was trimmed by 4 bases and J by 4 bases, leaving 10 bases between them. This CDR3 is built from 13 residues. CDR3 region: CASSTMDSYGYTF. CDR3 bases: TGTGCCAGTAGTACAATGGACAGCTATGGCTACACCTTC.